The 24 T cell receptor beta chains given below trace back to one sample, sequenced in a study of blood T cells in healthy people across ages. Together with a sample-barcoded 5' primer, a J-beta primer mix was included in a second PCR lasting roughly 6 to 12 cycles. TCRdb re-called the 5' RACE reads with MiXCR, one entry per CDR3 protein. The sample has around 1,500,000 distinct CDR3 sequences; approximately 38% are singletons. What was sequenced was blood. Receptor source: a woman under 30 in good health.

The V call is TRBV7-2, the J call TRBJ2-7; 7 bases are shared with TRBD2. Trimming cost V 3 bases and J 7 bases; bases outside gene matches: 15. This CDR3 region has 16 residues. CDR1 SGHTA and CDR2 FQGNSA come from the germline V gene. CDR3 in amino acids: CASSFQRGGARNEQYF. CDR3 DNA sequence: TGTGCCAGCAGCTTCCAGCGGGGCGGAGCGAGAAATGAGCAGTACTTC.

The J gene is TRBJ2-7, the V gene TRBV6-1; 10 nucleotides line up with TRBD2. V lost 2 bases to trimming and J lost 10 bases; unmatched junction nucleotides: 8. This CDR3 spans 14 amino acids. Germline V gene sequence: CDR1 MNHNS, CDR2 SASEGT. Here the CDR3 reads CASSELAGASIQYF. CDR3 nucleotide sequence: TGTGCCAGCAGTGAACTAGCGGGGGCGTCTATTCAGTACTTC.

This clonotype was seen a few times. The chain recombines TRBV6-2 or TRBV6-3 with TRBJ2-1; D is unresolved. The CDR3 is made up of 11 amino acids. Germline V gene lookup returns CDR1 MNHEY and CDR2 SVGEGT. The V end lost 7 bases, the J end lost 9 bases, and 10 bases lay between the germline ends. Written as DNA, the CDR3 is TGTGCCAGCAAGAAGAAGTTTGAGCAGTTCTTC. It yields the protein CASKKKFEQFF.

This chain links TRBV11-2 with TRBJ2-5; no firm D call. Germline loops: CDR1 SGHAT, CDR2 FQNNGV. CDR3 length: 16 amino acids. V was clipped by 4 bases and J by 0 bases, with 15 bases between them. CDR3 region: CASSSPGSPYQETQYF. CDR3 sequence (DNA): TGTGCCAGCAGCTCCCCGGGCAGCCCGTACCAAGAGACCCAGTACTTC.

CDR3 sequence: CASTLGAGELFF. The DNA of the CDR3 is TGTGCCAGCACTTTGGGGGCCGGGGAGCTGTTTTTT. V and J are TRBV12-3 or TRBV12-4 and TRBJ2-2; D might be TRBD1 or TRBD2, each matching 5 bases. Trimming removed 7 bases at V and 6 bases at J, with 9 bases between. This CDR3 has 12 residues.

In this sample, this clonotype turned up a few times. J is TRBJ2-1 and V is TRBV9; 12 bases align to TRBD2. Germline V gene data show CDR1 as SGDLS and CDR2 as YYNGEE. The ends lost 5 bases at V and 7 bases at J; junction bases unmatched: 19. This CDR3 contains 19 residues. The CDR3 region is CASSEPGLAGPKVVNEQFF. CDR3 DNA sequence: TGTGCCAGCAGTGAACCGGGACTAGCGGGCCCAAAAGTTGTTAATGAGCAGTTCTTC.

V and J are TRBV5-5 and TRBJ1-5, with 9 nucleotides matching TRBD1. The CDR3 consists of 15 residues. V lost 2 bases and J lost 5; bases outside the gene matches: 5. Looked up from germline, CDR1 is SGHKS and CDR2 is YYEKEE (reference sequence). The CDR3 sequence is CASSFRDRDYQPQHF. The DNA for the CDR3 is TGTGCCAGCAGCTTCCGGGACAGGGATTATCAGCCCCAGCATTTT.

Details on this clonotype: Its ends do not fully match the called genes, so a read error is possible. The chain employs TRBV9 and TRBJ2-3; 7 bases match TRBD1. CDR1 and CDR2 (germline): SGDLS, YYNGEE. There are 15 residues in the CDR3. In DNA, the CDR3 is TGCGCCAGCAGCAGGGACAGCCACGGCACAGATACGCAGTATTTT. It yields the protein CASSRDSHGTDTQYF.

This clonotype occurred a few times. V gene TRBV7-2 combines with J gene TRBJ2-7, with TRBD2 matching 14 bases. Looked up from germline, CDR1 is SGHTA and CDR2 is FQGNSA. Unmatched junction bases numbered 6, after V lost 4 bases and J lost 7 bases. The CDR3 spans 15 residues. CDR3 amino acids: CASSSGTSGSEEQYF. CDR3 sequence (DNA): TGTGCCAGCAGCTCCGGGACTAGCGGGAGTGAAGAGCAGTACTTC.

The chain carries TRBV3-1 and TRBJ2-2; D gene uncertain. Looked up from germline, CDR1 is LGHDT and CDR2 is YNNKEL (reference sequence). With 3 bases removed from V and 7 bases from J, the gap between germline ends came to 12 bases. CDR3 length equals 14 residues. The CDR3 region is CASSQPVGGGELFF. In nucleotides, the CDR3 is TGTGCCAGCAGCCAGCCCGTGGGTGGCGGGGAGCTGTTTTTT.

J is TRBJ2-7 and V is TRBV20-1, with TRBD1 matching over 10 bases. Germline V gives CDR1 DFQATT, CDR2 SNEGSKA (reference sequence). The CDR3 contains 14 residues. J lost 4 bases, V lost 6 bases, and 9 bases had no gene match. The CDR3 region has the DNA TGCAGTGCCCACGACAGGGGGCCCACGTACGAGCAGTACTTC. This codes for CSAHDRGPTYEQYF.

This clonotype was detected a few times. The chain carries TRBV27 and TRBJ2-4; 10 bases line up with TRBD2. V was pared by 5 bases and J by 2 bases, with 3 bases of the junction left unmatched. Germline CDR1 MNHEY, CDR2 SMNVEV (reference sequence). This CDR3 is built from 15 residues. CDR3 sequence reads: CASSPLAGSKNIQYF. The CDR3 nucleotides read TGTGCCAGCAGTCCACTAGCGGGGTCCAAAAACATTCAGTACTTC.

The table lists this clonotype with many counts. The chain couples TRBV5-1 to TRBJ2-7; possible D gene TRBD2, 6 bases. CDR3 length equals 14 residues. Germline V gene data show CDR1 as SGHRS and CDR2 as YFSETQ. Trimming shortened V by 7 bases and J by 5 bases, and 19 bases separated the two germline ends. CDR3 coding DNA: TGCGCCAGCGGCGATTGGGACTTCACGAACGAGCAGTACTTC. As protein: CASGDWDFTNEQYF.

The V and J genes are TRBV6-1 and TRBJ2-7; perhaps D is TRBD1 or TRBD2 (7 bases each). The CDR3 loop spans 14 amino acids. Germline assignment: CDR1 MNHNS and CDR2 SASEGT. V was clipped by 5 bases and J by 3 bases, with 14 bases between them. CDR3: CASSRIRGGYEQYF. CDR3 nucleotide sequence: TGTGCCAGCAGTCGGATCAGGGGGGGCTACGAGCAGTACTTC.

This clonotype was seen a few times. The genes are TRBV7-3 and TRBJ1-2; D is ambiguous. This CDR3 is built from 16 residues. The germline V gene encodes CDR1 SGHTA and CDR2 FQGTGA. V gave up 1 base and J gave up 1 base, with 13 bases separating them. The CDR3 loop is CASSLIGLGNNYGYTF. The CDR3 nucleotides are TGTGCCAGCAGCTTAATCGGTTTGGGCAATAACTATGGCTACACCTTC.

The chain is built from TRBV9 and TRBJ1-2; tentatively, D is TRBD1 (6 bases). Trimming pared 3 bases from V and 8 bases from J, leaving 17 bases between. The CDR3 has 14 residues. The germline gives CDR1 SGDLS, CDR2 YYNGEE. The CDR3 nucleotides read TGTGCCAGCAGCGGAAACAGGGAATCCGGAGGCTACACCTTC. Amino acid sequence: CASSGNRESGGYTF.

V is TRBV20-1 and J is TRBJ1-2; D perhaps matches TRBD1 (5 bases). The germline V gene has CDR1 DFQATT and CDR2 SNEGSKA (reference sequence). V was trimmed by 5 bases and J by 6 bases, leaving 16 bases between them. The CDR3 sequence is 13 residues long. DNA for the CDR3: TGCAGTGCTTTCGACAGTCGTCAGGATGGCTACACCTTC. Translating gives CSAFDSRQDGYTF.

The chain is built from TRBV6-5 and TRBJ1-5; 9 bases agree with TRBD1. Per germline, CDR1 MNHEY and CDR2 SVGAGI. V was clipped by 6 bases and J by 4 bases; unmatched bases: 4. This CDR3 region has 14 residues. The CDR3 sequence: CASSKTGGNQPQHF. CDR3 bases: TGTGCCAGCAGCAAGACAGGGGGAAATCAGCCCCAGCATTTT.

The genes are TRBV10-3 and TRBJ1-2; possible D gene TRBD1, 5 bases. Trimming removed 2 bases at V and 4 bases at J, with 8 bases between. This CDR3 comprises 13 residues. From germline, CDR1 is ENHRY and CDR2 SYGVKD. CDR3 coding DNA: TGTGCCATCAGTGAGGGACATAGCTATGGCTACACCTTC. Its protein product is CAISEGHSYGYTF.

The V and J genes are TRBV28 and TRBJ2-7, with D possibly being TRBD2 (6 bases). CDR3 size: 14 residues. Germline V gene sequence: CDR1 MDHEN, CDR2 SYDVKM. The V end lost 3 bases, the J end lost 0 bases, and 9 bases lay between the germline ends. DNA for the CDR3: TGTGCCAGCAGTTTCGGGAGCCTCTCCTACGAGCAGTACTTC. Residues: CASSFGSLSYEQYF.

This rearrangement joins TRBV2 to TRBJ2-2, with 7 nucleotides matching TRBD2. Germline CDR1 reads SNHLY; CDR2 reads FYNNEI. V dropped 6 bases and J dropped 4; count of bases not matched to a gene: 11. This CDR3 comprises 16 residues. CDR3 protein: CASSLGGGVATGELFF. CDR3 coding DNA: TGTGCCAGCAGCCTCGGTGGGGGGGTTGCCACCGGGGAGCTGTTTTTT.

This rearrangement joins TRBV4-1 to TRBJ1-2, with 8 bases fitting TRBD1. There are 14 residues in the CDR3. V was clipped by 3 bases and J by 6 bases; unmatched bases: 6. Germline CDR1 is MGHRA and CDR2 is YSYEKL. Here the CDR3 reads CASSHPGGENGYTF. For the CDR3, the DNA is TGCGCCAGCAGCCACCCAGGGGGCGAGAATGGCTACACCTTC.

V gene TRBV21-1 combines with J gene TRBJ2-4; the tabulated D call, TRBD1, remains unverified against the DNA. TRBV21-1 counts as a pseudogene. This CDR3 contains 14 residues. The CDR3, as DNA: TGTGCCAGCAACGCGACAGGGGACAAAAACATTCAGTACTTC. This sequence encodes CASNATGDKNIQYF.

The CDR3 loop reads CASTPRDKNIQYF. CDR3 DNA sequence: TGTGCCAGCACCCCAAGGGACAAAAACATTCAGTACTTC. The V call is TRBV28, the J call TRBJ2-4; no reliable D call. CDR1 is MDHEN, CDR2 SYDVKM, per germline. The CDR3 has 13 amino acids. The ends were cut back, 7 bases at V and 3 bases at J, with 10 bases in the middle.